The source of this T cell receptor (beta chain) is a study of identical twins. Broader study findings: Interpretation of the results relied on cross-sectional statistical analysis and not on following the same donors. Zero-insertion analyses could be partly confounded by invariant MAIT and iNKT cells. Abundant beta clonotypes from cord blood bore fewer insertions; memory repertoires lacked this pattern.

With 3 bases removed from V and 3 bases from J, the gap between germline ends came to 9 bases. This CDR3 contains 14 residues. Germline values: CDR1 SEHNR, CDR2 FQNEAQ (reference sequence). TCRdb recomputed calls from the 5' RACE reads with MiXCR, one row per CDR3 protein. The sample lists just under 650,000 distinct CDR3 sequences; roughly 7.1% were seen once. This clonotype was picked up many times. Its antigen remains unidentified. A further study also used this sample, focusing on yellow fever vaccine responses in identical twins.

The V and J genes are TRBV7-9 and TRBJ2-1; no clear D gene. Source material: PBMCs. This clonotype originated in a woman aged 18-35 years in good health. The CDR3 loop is CASSFGGYYNEQFF. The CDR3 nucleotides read TGTGCCAGCAGCTTCGGTGGATACTACAATGAGCAGTTCTTC.